Following are 19 T cell receptor beta chains from one sample sequenced in a study of T cell responses to AZD1222 COVID-19 vaccine. Clones were sequenced by immunoSEQ multiplex PCR, and TCRdb holds only the in-frame ones, with some missing. The sample has around 150,000 clones; 92% are singletons. Sequenced material: peripheral blood, taken on day 0 of MenACWY control vaccination. These receptors were obtained from an adult in good health.

The chain carries TRBV13 and TRBJ2-1, with 11 bases aligning to TRBD2. Germline V gene data show CDR1 as PRHDT and CDR2 as FYEKMQ (reference sequence). The CDR3 consists of 17 residues. Trimming took 5 bases from V and 0 from J; bases not matched to a gene: 6. CDR3 coding DNA: TGTGCCAGCAGCCAGAGACTAGCGGGAATCTCCTACAATGAGCAGTTCTTC. Translating it yields CASSQRLAGISYNEQFF.

J is TRBJ1-2 and V is TRBV10-2; TRBD1 agrees at 7 bases. V gave up 7 bases and J gave up 1 base; unmatched junction bases: 9. In germline, CDR1 is WSHSY, CDR2 SAAADI. This CDR3 spans 15 amino acids. CDR3 nucleotide sequence: TGCGCCAGCATGGGCGGGACAGCTAATAACTATGGCTACACCTTC. This encodes CASMGGTANNYGYTF.

The chain links TRBV5-4 to TRBJ2-5, with D possibly being TRBD1 (6 bases). CDR1 is SGHNT, CDR2 YYREEE, per germline (reference sequence). The CDR3 extends over 14 amino acids. Trimming pared 0 bases from V and 1 base from J, leaving 7 bases between. The CDR3 sequence is CASSLDRVQETQYF. The DNA of the CDR3 is TGTGCCAGCAGCTTGGACAGGGTCCAAGAGACCCAGTACTTC.

This chain links TRBV7-3 with TRBJ2-2; D call uncertain. Trimming left V 5 bases short and J 6 bases short, with 7 bases between. The germline V gene has CDR1 SGHTA and CDR2 FQGTGA. This CDR3 contains 12 residues. The CDR3: CASSVGAGELFF. In DNA form, the CDR3 reads TGTGCCAGCAGCGTTGGGGCCGGGGAGCTGTTTTTT.

The chain has TRBV3-1 (or the pseudogene TRBV3-2) and TRBJ2-2; D gene ambiguous. Germline V lookup: CDR1 LGHDT, CDR2 YNNKEL (reference sequence). V lost 8 bases, J lost 3 bases, and 10 bases lay in between. The CDR3 runs 13 residues. CDR3 protein: CASAPFDTGELFF. The DNA for the CDR3 is TGTGCCAGCGCCCCTTTTGACACCGGGGAGCTGTTTTTT.

The chain couples TRBV28 to TRBJ1-3; a possible D gene is TRBD1 (5 bases). Between the trimmed V and J ends, which lost 5 bases and 4 bases, there was a span of 21 bases. From germline, CDR1 is MDHEN and CDR2 SYDVKM. The CDR3 is 17 amino acids. In DNA, the CDR3 is TGTGCCAGCAGTCTACATATCCCCAGGGTTTCCGGAAACACCATATATTTT. It yields the protein CASSLHIPRVSGNTIYF.

This chain joins TRBV9 and TRBJ1-3; D is unclear. The CDR3 is 13 residues long. Germline V gene data show CDR1 as SGDLS and CDR2 as YYNGEE. V dropped 7 bases and J dropped 1 base, with 9 bases sitting between them. The CDR3 loop is CASGRQSGNTIYF. CDR3 in DNA: TGTGCCAGCGGCCGACAATCTGGAAACACCATATATTTT. The full variable domain, its missing parts supplied by reference TRBV9 and TRBJ1-3, is DSGVTQTPKHLITATGQRVTLRCSPRSGDLSVYWYQQSLDQGLQFLIQYYNGEERAKGNILERFSAQQFPDLHSELNLSSLELGDSALYFCASGRQSGNTIYFGEGSWLTVV.

The CDR3, as DNA: TGCGCCAGCCTCAGGGGTAGCGGGTCCCAAGAGACCCAGTACTTC. Translating it yields CASLRGSGSQETQYF. The chain joins TRBV10-1 to TRBJ2-5, with a tentative D call TRBD2 (7 bases). The germline V gene has CDR1 WNHNN and CDR2 SYGVQD (reference sequence). The germline V and J ends were trimmed by 8 bases and 1 base, with 17 bases remaining between them. The CDR3 covers 15 residues.

The chain has TRBV3-1 (or the pseudogene TRBV3-2) and TRBJ1-1; D unresolved. V was shortened by 0 bases and J by 4 bases, with 12 bases between the two germline ends. The CDR3 has 15 amino acids. CDR1 LGHDT and CDR2 YNNKEL come from the germline V gene (reference sequence). The DNA for the CDR3 is TGTGCCAGCAGCCAAGAATCCGGCGGAGGCACTGAAGCTTTCTTT. Translation gives CASSQESGGGTEAFF.

The rearrangement uses TRBV20-1 and TRBJ1-1, with a weak D call TRBD1 (5 bases). The CDR3 is 13 amino acids. V dropped 3 bases and J dropped 3 bases, with 11 bases sitting between them. Germline V gene lookup returns CDR1 DFQATT and CDR2 SNEGSKA (reference sequence). CDR3 residues: CSASLRGDTEAFF. For the CDR3, the DNA is TGCAGTGCTAGTCTTCGGGGGGACACTGAAGCTTTCTTT.

This clone showed up just once. The rearrangement links TRBV11-3 to TRBJ2-5; 9 bases are a match to TRBD2. From germline, CDR1 is SGHNT and CDR2 YENEEA. CDR3 size: 16 residues. With V trimmed by 1 base and J by 6 bases, 9 bases remained unmatched. This chain's CDR3 is CASSLVLAGASKTQYF. The CDR3 nucleotides are TGTGCCAGCAGCTTAGTCTTAGCGGGAGCTTCAAAGACCCAGTACTTC.

This chain uses TRBV7-8 with TRBJ2-3; perhaps TRBD2 as D (5 bases). This CDR3 has 14 residues. From germline, CDR1 is SGHVS and CDR2 FQNEAQ. Trimming left V 3 bases short and J 0 bases short, with 7 bases between. As DNA, the CDR3 is TGTGCCAGCAGCTTTAGCGCTAGCACAGATACGCAGTATTTT. Amino acid sequence: CASSFSASTDTQYF.

This sequence joins TRBV3-1 (or the pseudogene TRBV3-2) and TRBJ1-1; TRBD1 agrees at 8 bases. V trimming: 0 bases; J trimming: 5 bases; junction bases outside the gene matches: 14. Germline V CDR1 and CDR2: LGHDT, YNNKEL (reference sequence). The CDR3 spans 18 residues. This chain's CDR3 is CASSQEGTWGQEKTEAFF. In nucleotides, the CDR3 is TGTGCCAGCAGCCAAGAGGGGACCTGGGGACAGGAAAAGACTGAAGCTTTCTTT.

This clone was seen only once. The rearrangement joins TRBV7-3 to TRBJ2-1; D is unresolved. CDR3 length: 13 residues. Germline CDR1 and CDR2: SGHTA and FQGTGA. V lost 4 bases and J lost 8, with 12 bases in between. This CDR3 reads CASSSTRDDEQFF. The CDR3 nucleotides are TGTGCCAGCAGCTCCACCAGAGACGATGAGCAGTTCTTC. Full variable domain (missing parts from reference TRBV7-3 and TRBJ2-1): GAGVSQTPSNKVTEKGKYVELRCDPISGHTALYWYRQSLGQGPEFLIYFQGTGAADDSGLPNDRFFAVRPEGSVSTLKIQRTERGDSAVYLCASSSTRDDEQFFGPGTRLTVL.

The chain recombines TRBV14 with TRBJ1-1; D perhaps matches TRBD1 (5 bases). Germline V gives CDR1 SGHDN, CDR2 FVKESK. CDR3 length: 15 amino acids. The V end lost 4 bases, the J end lost 2 bases, and 14 bases lay between the germline ends. DNA of the CDR3: TGTGCCAGCAGCCGACGCGGGACCGAAAACACTGAAGCTTTCTTT. It yields the protein CASSRRGTENTEAFF.

This clone was picked up a small number of times. The V call is TRBV19, the J call TRBJ1-5; D remains ambiguous. Trimming took off 7 bases at V and 0 bases at J, with 10 bases between the two ends. Germline-derived CDR1 and CDR2 are LNHDA and SQIVND (reference sequence). The CDR3 loop spans 14 amino acids. As DNA, the CDR3 is TGTGCCAGTAAGATCGCAACTAGCAATCAGCCCCAGCATTTT. It translates to CASKIATSNQPQHF.

The V and J genes are TRBV7-9 and TRBJ2-5; 11 nucleotides match TRBD1. The trim removed 5 bases at V and 4 bases at J, leaving 6 bases unmatched. The CDR3 consists of 15 residues. Germline V lookup: CDR1 SEHNR, CDR2 FQNEAQ (reference sequence). In nucleotides, the CDR3 is TGTGCCAGCAGCCACCGGACAGGGGGCGCAGAGACCCAGTACTTC. Its protein is CASSHRTGGAETQYF.

The V call is TRBV30, the J call TRBJ1-1; tentative D call: TRBD1 (5 bases). The CDR3 is 12 amino acids. Looked up from germline, CDR1 is GTSNPN and CDR2 is SVGIG (reference sequence). The ends were cut back, 3 bases at V and 10 bases at J, with 15 bases in the middle. The CDR3 protein is CAWRVGDRPAFF. The CDR3 DNA follows: TGTGCCTGGAGGGTGGGGGACCGACCAGCTTTCTTT.

J is TRBJ1-2 and V is TRBV2; TRBD1 is a possible D gene (5 bases). The V end was cut by 6 bases, the J end by 0 bases, with 14 bases between. CDR3 length: 15 amino acids. The V gene's germline CDR1 is SNHLY and CDR2 FYNNEI. In nucleotides, the CDR3 is TGTGCCAGCAGGGCGGGGCAGTCTTCTAACTATGGCTACACCTTC. Translating gives CASRAGQSSNYGYTF.